The clone carrying this T cell receptor (beta chain) turned up a few times. This sample was taken from a study of OX40 agonist ivuxolimab in advanced cancers. Study in general: Dose-escalation patients' cancers were hepatocellular carcinoma, melanoma, renal cell or head and neck cancer.

The J segment lost 13 bases and the V segment lost 4 bases, leaving 8 bases of the junction unmatched. This CDR3 region has 12 residues. Germline assignment: CDR1 SGHDT and CDR2 YYEEEE. Only in-frame clones appear in the TCRdb table, and some are missing; sequencing was by immunoSEQ multiplex PCR. Of approximately 26,000 clones detected, roughly three quarters appear once; the ten largest clones hold 9.5% to 15%. The starting material was CD4+ or CD8+ T cells sorted from blood, obtained in a trial of the OX40 agonist ivuxolimab. The chain employs TRBV5-6 and TRBJ2-4; 7 bases align to TRBD1. The sequence was collected from an adult with an advanced solid tumor such as melanoma, head and neck, liver or kidney cancer. The CDR3 sequence is CASSPGQASQYF. Written as DNA, the CDR3 is TGTGCCAGCAGCCCCGGACAGGCGTCGCAGTACTTC.